Listed below are T cell receptor beta chains from one sample, sequenced in a study of blood T cell repertoires in COVID-19. The method was immunoSEQ multiplex PCR; TCRdb's version includes in-frame clones alone and lacks a portion of them. Of tens of thousands of clones listed, 88% are singletons. Sequenced material: PBMCs or T cells enriched from blood (not recorded which). The receptors were sampled from a woman aged 40 to 50 who had recovered from COVID-19. CDR3s include the opening cysteine and the closing phenylalanine or tryptophan. D genes are given only for firm matches. The listing skips clone size in some rows; elsewhere it reads once, few, many or a size class.

CDR3 DNA,CDR3 protein,CDR3 length,V gene,clone size,D gene,J gene
TGTGCCAGCAGTGAGGACAGTACGAGTTCACCCCTCCACTTT,CASSEDSTSSPLHF,14,TRBV6-4,-,-,TRBJ1-6
TGTGCCAGCAGCCAAGCCTCTCCAGGCAGGGGGCAAGAGACCCAGTACTTC,CASSQASPGRGQETQYF,17,TRBV3-1/TRBV3-2,-,TRBD1,TRBJ2-5
TGTGCCAGCAGCCAATCAGGACAGCGCCATTCGACGTACTTC,CASSQSGQRHSTYF,14,TRBV3-1/TRBV3-2,few,-,TRBJ2-7
TGTGCCAGCTCAGGGGCTAGCGGGGGCACAGATACGCAGTATTTT,CASSGASGGTDTQYF,15,TRBV18,-,TRBD2,TRBJ2-3
TGTGCCAGCATTAGCGGAACCCTAAACAATGAGCAGTTCTTC,CASISGTLNNEQFF,14,TRBV27,-,-,TRBJ2-1
TGTGCCAGCAGTGATATCGTACCGGGACAGGCGCTTAACTATGGCTACACCTTC,CASSDIVPGQALNYGYTF,18,TRBV6-1,few,TRBD1,TRBJ1-2
TGTGCCAGCAGTGTAGAGGGGGCGGGTGGCTACACCTTC,CASSVEGAGGYTF,13,TRBV2,-,TRBD1,TRBJ1-2
TGTGCCAGCAGCTTAGGGACAGGGGAGGGTCAGCCCCAGCATTTT,CASSLGTGEGQPQHF,15,TRBV5-4,-,TRBD1,TRBJ1-5
TGTGCCAGCAGACAGACAGGGTATGAGCAGTTCTTC,CASRQTGYEQFF,12,TRBV11-3,-,TRBD1,TRBJ2-1
TGTGCCAGCAGCCTATCGTCAGGAGCGGGGGAAGATACGCAGTATTTT,CASSLSSGAGEDTQYF,16,TRBV7-3,-,TRBD2,TRBJ2-3
TGCGCCAGCAGCTTGAGAGAGACAGGGGGTACGGAGCAGTTCTTC,CASSLRETGGTEQFF,15,TRBV5-1,-,TRBD1,TRBJ2-1
TGTGCCAGCAGCGTAACAGGGGACACCGGGGAGCTGTTTTTT,CASSVTGDTGELFF,14,TRBV7-2,-,TRBD1,TRBJ2-2
TGTGCCAGCGACGACTTGAACACTGAAGCTTTCTTT,CASDDLNTEAFF,12,TRBV2,-,-,TRBJ1-1
TGCAGCGTTGTTGCTAGCGGCTACAATGAGCAGTTCTTC,CSVVASGYNEQFF,13,TRBV29-1,-,TRBD2,TRBJ2-1
TGTGCCAGCAGCAACGGGACAGGGAGCGAGCAGTACTTC,CASSNGTGSEQYF,13,TRBV21-1,-,-,TRBJ2-7
TGTGCCAGCTCACCACTGATACAGGCAAACGGAAACACCATATATTTT,CASSPLIQANGNTIYF,16,TRBV18,-,-,TRBJ1-3
TGTGCTAGTGGTGGGGACAGGGCACACGAGCAGTACTTC,CASGGDRAHEQYF,13,TRBV12-5,-,TRBD1,TRBJ2-7
TGTGCCAGCAGCCCCTCAATTTGGAGCACTGAAGCTTTCTTT,CASSPSIWSTEAFF,14,TRBV5-6,once,-,TRBJ1-1
TGTGCCAGCAGCGCCCGACAGGGGGGCTACAATGAGCAGTTCTTC,CASSARQGGYNEQFF,15,TRBV11-3,-,TRBD1,TRBJ2-1
TGTGCCAGTAGTCCCACGCTCGGAGTAACGAGCTATGGCTACACCTTC,CASSPTLGVTSYGYTF,16,TRBV19,-,-,TRBJ1-2
TGCGCCTCAGCAGGGTCGGCGGGAGAAAAACTGTTTTTT,CASAGSAGEKLFF,13,TRBV5-1,-,-,TRBJ1-4
TGTGCCAGCAGCCGAGGACAGGGTGGAAACACCATATATTTT,CASSRGQGGNTIYF,14,TRBV6-1,-,TRBD1,TRBJ1-3
TGTGCCAGCAGCCTCAAAAGCGGGACAGGGTTTGGAGATACGCAGTATTTT,CASSLKSGTGFGDTQYF,17,TRBV3-1/TRBV3-2,few,TRBD1,TRBJ2-3
TGTGCCAGTAGTATAGAACCAGGGGTGGCCAGTTCACCCCTCCACTTT,CASSIEPGVASSPLHF,16,TRBV19,-,-,TRBJ1-6
TGTGCCAGCAGCATTACCAATCAAAGGGGGGGCTACACCTTC,CASSITNQRGGYTF,14,TRBV27,-,-,TRBJ1-2
TGTGCCAGCCGGGACAGCTTGAACACTGAAGCTTTCTTT,CASRDSLNTEAFF,13,TRBV6-5,once,TRBD1,TRBJ1-1
TGTGCCAGCTCAGCCGACAGGGGCGAGCAGTACTTC,CASSADRGEQYF,12,TRBV18,-,TRBD1,TRBJ2-7
TGCGCCAGCAGCTTAAGGGGAGATACGCAGTATTTT,CASSLRGDTQYF,12,TRBV5-1,-,-,TRBJ2-3
TGCGCCAGCAGTCATGGGTATACAGGGGACAATTCACCCCTCCACTTT,CASSHGYTGDNSPLHF,16,TRBV23-1,-,TRBD1,TRBJ1-6
TGCGCCAGCAGCTTGACAGGGTTAAATGAGCCCCAGCATTTT,CASSLTGLNEPQHF,14,TRBV5-1,-,-,TRBJ1-5
TGTGCCAGCAGTCGAAGGGGGACAGGGGGCGCAGGGTCCGGGGAGCTGTTTTTT,CASSRRGTGGAGSGELFF,18,TRBV9,once,TRBD1,TRBJ2-2
TGTGCCTCTCGTTTTCAAGGGACAGTTAATTCACCCCTCCACTTT,CASRFQGTVNSPLHF,15,TRBV28,-,TRBD1,TRBJ1-6
TGCGCCAGCAGCTTTGGCCCAGGGAATCAGCCCCAGCATTTT,CASSFGPGNQPQHF,14,TRBV5-1,-,-,TRBJ1-5
TGTGCCAGCAGCTCACCGGGACAGGGAAACACCATATATTTT,CASSSPGQGNTIYF,14,TRBV7-8,-,TRBD1,TRBJ1-3
TGTGCCACCAGCAGAGATGGACAGGGCATCGACGAGCAGTACTTC,CATSRDGQGIDEQYF,15,TRBV15,-,TRBD1,TRBJ2-7
TGTGCCAGCAGCGGGAATCCCTTCGGGGGCTATGGCTACACCTTC,CASSGNPFGGYGYTF,15,TRBV9,once,-,TRBJ1-2
TGTGCCAGCTCATCCTCAAACAGGGAAAACACTGAAGCTTTCTTT,CASSSSNRENTEAFF,15,TRBV18,-,-,TRBJ1-1
TGTGCCATAGGTGGGAGGGATGAGCAGTTCTTC,CAIGGRDEQFF,11,TRBV10-3,-,TRBD2,TRBJ2-1
TGTGCCAGTAGAGAACGACGGGGGAGAGGCTACAATGAGCAGTTCTTC,CASRERRGRGYNEQFF,16,TRBV19,-,-,TRBJ2-1
TGTGCCAGCAGCCGGGACAGGGGGAATGGGGATGAGCAGTTCTTC,CASSRDRGNGDEQFF,15,TRBV3-1/TRBV3-2,-,TRBD1,TRBJ2-1
TGTGCCACCAGTGATCCGACAGGGGGCGCGATCGGGGAGCTGTTTTTT,CATSDPTGGAIGELFF,16,TRBV24-1,-,TRBD1,TRBJ2-2
TGTGCCAGCAGTCCAGGGACAGAAGAGACCCAGTACTTC,CASSPGTEETQYF,13,TRBV27,-,TRBD1,TRBJ2-5
TGCGCCAGCAGCTTGGGAGGGCTCCTCTACAATGAGCAGTTCTTC,CASSLGGLLYNEQFF,15,TRBV5-1,-,-,TRBJ2-1
TGTGCCACCCAGGGATTTAGTTCCTACGAGCAGTACTTC,CATQGFSSYEQYF,13,TRBV6-5,-,-,TRBJ2-7
TGTGCCAGCAGCTTAAGGGTAGGGCAGGGGATTTCACCCCTCCACTTT,CASSLRVGQGISPLHF,16,TRBV7-8,-,-,TRBJ1-6
TGTGCCAGCAGAAGCGGGGGGTTGTACAATGAGCAGTTCTTC,CASRSGGLYNEQFF,14,TRBV28,-,TRBD2,TRBJ2-1
TGTGCCAGCAGCTTAGACCCAGGGGGAGGCTACACCTTC,CASSLDPGGGYTF,13,TRBV7-2,-,TRBD1,TRBJ1-2
TGTGCCAGCAGCCAACTAGCGGGGGCCCTCACAGATACGCAGTATTTT,CASSQLAGALTDTQYF,16,TRBV3-1/TRBV3-2,few,TRBD2,TRBJ2-3
TGTGCCAGCAGGGAAATACAGGGACCGGGGAAACTGTTTTTT,CASREIQGPGKLFF,14,TRBV28,few,-,TRBJ1-4
TGTGCCAGCAGCTTCCGCACAGGGGGCGGTTCGACCGGGGAGCTGTTTTTT,CASSFRTGGGSTGELFF,17,TRBV11-2,-,TRBD1,TRBJ2-2
TGTGCCAGCAGCCAGCGGAATTCACCCCTCCACTTT,CASSQRNSPLHF,12,TRBV7-8,once,-,TRBJ1-6
TGTGCCAGCAGTATGCTACCGGGACAGGGGGGCACTGAAGCTTTCTTT,CASSMLPGQGGTEAFF,16,TRBV27,-,TRBD1,TRBJ1-1
TGTGCCAGCAGCCGCAGACAGGGGGAACATCAGCCCCAGCATTTT,CASSRRQGEHQPQHF,15,TRBV3-1/TRBV3-2,-,TRBD1,TRBJ1-5
TGTGCCAGCAGTGAGGACAGGCTGACGGATGAGCAGTTCTTC,CASSEDRLTDEQFF,14,TRBV6-1,-,TRBD1,TRBJ2-1
TGTGCCAGCAGCCCATGGGCTCTAGCGGGGGGGCAGTACGAGCAGTACTTC,CASSPWALAGGQYEQYF,17,TRBV11-3,-,TRBD2,TRBJ2-7